This TCR beta chain was documented in a study of T-cell memory formation after mild COVID-19. The study's findings and limits: CD8+ contracting clones occupied EMRA, while CD4+ ones occupied mainly CM and EM.

Concerning this clonotype: Its antigen remains unknown.

Constant-segment primers served in 5'RACE that generated TCR alpha and TCR beta cDNA libraries bearing sample barcodes and UMIs. One entry per CDR3 protein results from TCRdb running MiXCR on the 5' RACE reads. In the table there are 350,000 or so distinct CDR3 sequences, 20% to 25% of which are singletons. V lost 3 bases and J lost 4; bases outside the gene matches: 5. The CDR3 totals 14 residues. Germline V CDR1 and CDR2: KGHSH, LQKENI. Sequencing was performed on PBMCs or a T cell subset sorted from them (not recorded which). This TCR was recovered from a man aged 18 to 30 who had mild COVID-19 (a few samples of this study predate the infection). Cell type and time point are not known. This chain joins TRBV18 and TRBJ2-7, with 8 bases matching TRBD1. CDR3 region: CASSPGTGTYEQYF. The CDR3 bases are TGTGCCAGCTCACCCGGGACAGGAACGTACGAGCAGTACTTC.